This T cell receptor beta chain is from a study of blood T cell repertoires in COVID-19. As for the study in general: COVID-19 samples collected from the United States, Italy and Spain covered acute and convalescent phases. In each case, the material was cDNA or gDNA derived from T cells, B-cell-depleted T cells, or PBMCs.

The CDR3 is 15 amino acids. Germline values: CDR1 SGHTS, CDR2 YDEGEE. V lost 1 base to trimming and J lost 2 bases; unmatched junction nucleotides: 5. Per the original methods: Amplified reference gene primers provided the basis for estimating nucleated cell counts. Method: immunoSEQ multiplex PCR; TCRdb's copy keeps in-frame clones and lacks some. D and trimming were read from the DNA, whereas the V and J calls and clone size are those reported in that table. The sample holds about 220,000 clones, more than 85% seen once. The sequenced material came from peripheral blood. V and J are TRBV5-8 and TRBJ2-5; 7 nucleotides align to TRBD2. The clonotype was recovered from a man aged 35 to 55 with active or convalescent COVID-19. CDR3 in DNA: TGTGCCAGCAGCTTGTCGGGGGGTATACAAGAGACCCAGTACTTC. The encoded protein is CASSLSGGIQETQYF.